Sequencing of this T cell receptor (beta chain) was carried out in a study of response to subunit inactivated influenza vaccine. Study findings and constraints: That few new T cells are recruited by each seasonal influenza vaccination was the authors' suggestion.

Per the germline V gene, CDR1 is MNHEY and CDR2 is SMNVEV (reference sequence). The CDR3 runs 15 residues. Trimming took off 6 bases at V and 0 bases at J, with 12 bases between the two ends. MiXCR was run by TCRdb on the RT-PCR reads, yielding one entry per CDR3 protein. The repertoire consists of 700,000 to 800,000 distinct CDR3 sequences, with less than 20% occurring once and the leading ten covering 11%. As concerns this clonotype: Its antigen is undetermined.

The specimen comprised PBMCs from blood, sampled about 5 days after vaccination. This TCR derives from a man between 50 and 59 years old who received an inactivated influenza vaccine. This chain uses TRBV27 with TRBJ2-1; possible D gene TRBD2, 5 bases. The CDR3 nucleotides read TGTGCCAGCAGCCAAAAAACTAGCTCCTACAATGAGCAGTTCTTC. It codes for CASSQKTSSYNEQFF.